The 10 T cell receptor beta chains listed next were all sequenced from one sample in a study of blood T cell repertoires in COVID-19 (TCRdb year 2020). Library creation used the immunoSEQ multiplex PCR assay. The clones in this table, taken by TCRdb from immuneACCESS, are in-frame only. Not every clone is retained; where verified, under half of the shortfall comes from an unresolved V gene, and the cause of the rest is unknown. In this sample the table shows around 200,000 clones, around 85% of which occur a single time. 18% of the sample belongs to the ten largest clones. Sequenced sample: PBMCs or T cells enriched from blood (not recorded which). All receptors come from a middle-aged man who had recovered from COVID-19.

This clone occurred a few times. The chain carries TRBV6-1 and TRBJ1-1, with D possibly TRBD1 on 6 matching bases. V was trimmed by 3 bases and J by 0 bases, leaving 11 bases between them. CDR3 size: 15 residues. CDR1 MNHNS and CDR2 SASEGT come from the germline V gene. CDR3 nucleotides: TGTGCCAGCAGTGACAGGGGTGGGATGAACACTGAAGCTTTCTTT. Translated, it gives CASSDRGGMNTEAFF.

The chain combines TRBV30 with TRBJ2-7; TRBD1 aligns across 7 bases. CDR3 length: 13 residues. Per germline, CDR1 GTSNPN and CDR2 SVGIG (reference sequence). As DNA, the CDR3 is TGTGCGATGACAAGGGGGCAAGTTGACGAGCAGTACTTC. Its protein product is CAMTRGQVDEQYF. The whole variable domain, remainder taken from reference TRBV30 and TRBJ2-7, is SQTIHQWPATLVQPVGSPLSLECTVEGTSNPNLYWYRQAAGRGLQLLFYSVGIGQISSEVPQNLSASRPQDRQFILSSKKLLLSDSGFYLCAMTRGQVDEQYFGPGTRLTVT.

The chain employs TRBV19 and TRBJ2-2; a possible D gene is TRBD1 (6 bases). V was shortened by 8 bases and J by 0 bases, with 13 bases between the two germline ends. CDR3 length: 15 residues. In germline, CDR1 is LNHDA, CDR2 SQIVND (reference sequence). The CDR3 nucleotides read TGTGCCAGTTCCATGGACAGACCGAACACCGGGGAGCTGTTTTTT. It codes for CASSMDRPNTGELFF.

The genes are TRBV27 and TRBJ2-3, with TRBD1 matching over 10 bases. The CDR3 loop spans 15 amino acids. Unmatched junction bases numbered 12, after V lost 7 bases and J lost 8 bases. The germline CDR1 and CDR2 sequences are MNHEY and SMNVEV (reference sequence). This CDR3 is CASTFETGGRGTQYF. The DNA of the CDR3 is TGTGCCAGCACCTTTGAGACAGGGGGCAGAGGTACGCAGTATTTT.

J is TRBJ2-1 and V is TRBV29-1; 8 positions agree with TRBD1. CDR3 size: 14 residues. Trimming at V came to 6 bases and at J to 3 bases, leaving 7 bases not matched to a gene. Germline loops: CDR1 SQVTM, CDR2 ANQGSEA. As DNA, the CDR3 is TGCAGCGTCGCCGGACAGGGAATCTACAATGAGCAGTTCTTC. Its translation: CSVAGQGIYNEQFF.

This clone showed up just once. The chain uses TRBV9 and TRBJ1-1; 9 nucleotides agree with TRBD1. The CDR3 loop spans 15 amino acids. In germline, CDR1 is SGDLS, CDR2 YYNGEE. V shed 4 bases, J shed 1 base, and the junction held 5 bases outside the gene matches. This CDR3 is CASSLTGGQNTEAFF. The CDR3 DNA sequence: TGTGCCAGCAGCCTAACAGGGGGCCAGAACACTGAAGCTTTCTTT.

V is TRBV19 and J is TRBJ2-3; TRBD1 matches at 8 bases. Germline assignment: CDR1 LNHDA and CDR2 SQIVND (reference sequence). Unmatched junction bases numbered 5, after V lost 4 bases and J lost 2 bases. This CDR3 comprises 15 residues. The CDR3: CASSKGQVSTDTQYF. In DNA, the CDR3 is TGTGCCAGTAGTAAGGGACAGGTGTCCACAGATACGCAGTATTTT.

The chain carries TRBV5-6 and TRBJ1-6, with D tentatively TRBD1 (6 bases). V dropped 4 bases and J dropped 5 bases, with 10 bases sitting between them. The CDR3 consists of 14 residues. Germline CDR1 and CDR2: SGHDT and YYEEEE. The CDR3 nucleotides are TGTGCCAGCAGCCGGACAGCAAATAATTCACCCCTCCACTTT. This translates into CASSRTANNSPLHF.

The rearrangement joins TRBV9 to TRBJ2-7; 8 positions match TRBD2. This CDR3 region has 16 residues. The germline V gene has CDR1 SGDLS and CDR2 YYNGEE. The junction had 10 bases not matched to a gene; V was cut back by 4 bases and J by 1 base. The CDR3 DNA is TGTGCCAGCAGCCCCTCCAACGGGGGGGCGTCCTACGAGCAGTACTTC. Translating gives CASSPSNGGASYEQYF.

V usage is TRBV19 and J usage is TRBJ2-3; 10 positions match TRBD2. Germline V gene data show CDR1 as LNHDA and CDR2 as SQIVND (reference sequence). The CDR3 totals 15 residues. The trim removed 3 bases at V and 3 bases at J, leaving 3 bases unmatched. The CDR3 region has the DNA TGTGCCAGTAGTATTCTAGCGGGAGAGACAGATACGCAGTATTTT. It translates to CASSILAGETDTQYF.